The 19 T cell receptor beta chains below come from one sample, sequenced in a study of blood T cell repertoires in COVID-19. The protocol was immunoSEQ multiplex PCR, while the TCRdb copy is restricted to in-frame clones and leaves out a portion. The repertoire holds 200,000 to 300,000 clones, with less than 90% as singletons. The sample taken for sequencing was peripheral blood. These receptors were obtained from a man in his sixties who had recovered from COVID-19.

The rearrangement links TRBV27 to TRBJ2-6, with D possibly being TRBD1 (5 bases). The length of the CDR3 is 15 residues. The V end lost 4 bases, the J end lost 3 bases, and 10 bases lay between the germline ends. Per germline, CDR1 MNHEY and CDR2 SMNVEV (reference sequence). CDR3 loop: CASSWATVGANVLTF. The CDR3 DNA reads as TGTGCCAGCAGTTGGGCGACAGTTGGGGCCAACGTCCTGACTTTC.

The CDR3 coding sequence is TGTGCCAGCTCACTGAGGGGGGGCGGAAGCACAGATACGCAGTATTTT. This codes for CASSLRGGGSTDTQYF. The rearrangement links TRBV18 to TRBJ2-3, with D tentatively TRBD2 (7 bases). V gave up 4 bases and J gave up 0 bases, with 14 bases separating them. The CDR3 is 16 residues long. Germline V gives CDR1 KGHSH, CDR2 LQKENI.

The gene calls are TRBV11-3 and TRBJ2-1; 11 positions agree with TRBD2. V gave up 5 bases and J gave up 4 bases; unmatched junction bases: 7. CDR3 length: 16 residues. CDR1 and CDR2 (germline): SGHNT, YENEEA. The CDR3 DNA follows: TGTGCCAGCAGCCATAGCGGGGGGGGGAGATACAATGAGCAGTTCTTC. Its protein product is CASSHSGGGRYNEQFF.

J is TRBJ2-1 and V is TRBV9; 11 bases agree with TRBD2. Germline loops: CDR1 SGDLS, CDR2 YYNGEE. The CDR3 spans 16 residues. Losses at the gene ends were 4 bases for V and 4 bases for J; bases not matched to a gene: 7. Written as DNA, the CDR3 is TGTGCCAGCAGCCTATGGGCTAGCGGGGGGTACAATGAGCAGTTCTTC. Amino acid sequence: CASSLWASGGYNEQFF.

The genes are TRBV7-3 and TRBJ2-1; tentative D call: TRBD1 (7 bases). V lost 2 bases and J lost 7, with 15 bases in between. CDR1 SGHTA and CDR2 FQGTGA come from the germline V gene. This CDR3 has 15 residues. CDR3 sequence reads: CASSLGGGGQNEQFF. CDR3 nucleotides: TGTGCCAGCAGCTTAGGAGGAGGGGGCCAGAATGAGCAGTTCTTC.

This rearrangement joins TRBV5-5 to TRBJ2-2; 10 nucleotides line up with TRBD2. Germline V lookup: CDR1 SGHKS, CDR2 YYEKEE (reference sequence). This CDR3 comprises 16 residues. V was pared by 2 bases and J by 0 bases, with 1 base of the junction left unmatched. The CDR3 protein is CASSLLAGTNTGELFF. The CDR3 region has the DNA TGTGCCAGCAGCTTACTAGCGGGGACGAACACCGGGGAGCTGTTTTTT.

The V call is TRBV5-4, the J call TRBJ2-7; TRBD2 aligns across 7 bases. The CDR3 has 14 amino acids. Per germline, CDR1 SGHNT and CDR2 YYREEE (reference sequence). The V gene end was trimmed by 0 bases and the J gene end by 6 bases; junction bases not matched to a gene: 6. The CDR3 DNA reads TGTGCCAGCAGCTTGGGTGGCGGGAGCGCCGAGCAGTACTTC. Translating it yields CASSLGGGSAEQYF. Supplemented by reference TRBV5-4 and TRBJ2-7, the full variable domain reads ETGVTQSPTHLIKTRGQQVTLRCSSQSGHNTVSWYQQALGQGPQFIFQYYREEENGRGNFPPRFSGLQFPNYSSELNVNALELDDSALYLCASSLGGGSAEQYFGPGTRLTVT.

This clone was picked up one time. The rearrangement uses TRBV24-1 and TRBJ2-3; TRBD1 might be the D (6 bases). Germline-derived CDR1 and CDR2 are KGHDR and SFDVKD. Between the trimmed V and J ends, which lost 5 bases and 4 bases, there was a span of 15 bases. The CDR3 is 15 residues long. CDR3 region: CATSAVSGGADTQYF. The CDR3 bases are TGTGCCACCAGTGCAGTGTCTGGGGGCGCAGATACGCAGTATTTT.

The V and J genes are TRBV7-2 and TRBJ2-1; D gene uncertain. The V gene's germline CDR1 is SGHTA and CDR2 FQGNSA. This CDR3 spans 16 amino acids. V was clipped by 3 bases and J by 4 bases, with 16 bases between them. The CDR3 here is CASSFGPPISYNEQFF. The CDR3 DNA is TGTGCCAGCAGCTTCGGTCCGCCAATATCTTACAATGAGCAGTTCTTC.

V and J are TRBV7-6 and TRBJ2-2; TRBD2 aligns across 11 bases. CDR1 is SGHVS, CDR2 FNYEAQ, per germline. This CDR3 comprises 16 residues. J lost 1 base, V lost 6 bases, and 4 bases had no gene match. CDR3 in DNA: TGTGCCAGCAGGCCTACTAGCGGGGGGAACACCGGGGAGCTGTTTTTT. Protein sequence: CASRPTSGGNTGELFF.

This clone was counted once. The chain is built from TRBV7-6 and TRBJ1-5; 8 bases match TRBD1. The junction had 5 bases not matched to a gene; V was cut back by 4 bases and J by 3 bases. Germline values: CDR1 SGHVS, CDR2 FNYEAQ. The CDR3 has 15 residues. CDR3 coding DNA: TGTGCCAGCAGCTCCGGACAGGGTATCAATCAGCCCCAGCATTTT. It is translated as CASSSGQGINQPQHF.

This chain links TRBV6-6 with TRBJ2-2; TRBD2 matches at 7 bases. CDR3 length equals 15 residues. Trimming removed 5 bases from V and 7 bases from J; junction bases left unmatched: 10. In germline, CDR1 is MNHNY, CDR2 SVGAGI (reference sequence). The CDR3, as DNA: TGTGCCAGCAGTAAAGCGGGGAATGCTGGCGGGGAGCTGTTTTTT. Residues: CASSKAGNAGGELFF.

J is TRBJ2-7 and V is TRBV7-8; no definite D call. Germline assignment: CDR1 SGHVS and CDR2 FQNEAQ. This CDR3 is built from 14 residues. V lost 1 base, J lost 3 bases, and 10 bases lay in between. CDR3: CASSLGAEDYEQYF. Written as DNA, the CDR3 is TGTGCCAGCAGCTTAGGGGCAGAAGACTACGAGCAGTACTTC.

The rearrangement links TRBV7-2 to TRBJ1-1, with D unclear. V gave up 2 bases and J gave up 0 bases, with 13 bases separating them. Germline V CDR1 and CDR2: SGHTA, FQGNSA. The CDR3 totals 16 residues. In DNA, the CDR3 is TGTGCCAGCAGCTTATGGGCGGAGGGCCTGAACACTGAAGCTTTCTTT. Amino acid sequence: CASSLWAEGLNTEAFF.

The V gene is TRBV5-4, the J gene TRBJ2-3; D is possibly TRBD2 (8 bases). Trimming took off 3 bases at V and 2 bases at J, with 16 bases between the two ends. Germline-derived CDR1 and CDR2 are SGHNT and YYREEE (reference sequence). The length of the CDR3 is 16 residues. As DNA, the CDR3 is TGTGCCAGCAGCTCGGGAGGGGACAGCCTCACAGATACGCAGTATTTT. Protein: CASSSGGDSLTDTQYF.

The V call is TRBV6-5, the J call TRBJ2-1; TRBD2 is a possible D gene (5 bases). The V end was cut by 0 bases, the J end by 2 bases, with 11 bases between. The germline V gene has CDR1 MNHEY and CDR2 SVGAGI. The CDR3 covers 16 residues. The CDR3 coding sequence is TGTGCCAGCAGTTACTCGAGAGCGGTAACCTACAATGAGCAGTTCTTC. Translated, it gives CASSYSRAVTYNEQFF.

The rearrangement joins TRBV19 to TRBJ1-2; a possible D gene is TRBD1 (6 bases). This CDR3 has 18 amino acids. Per germline, CDR1 LNHDA and CDR2 SQIVND (reference sequence). The V gene lost 3 bases and the J gene lost 3 bases, with 23 bases spanning the gap. As DNA, the CDR3 is TGTGCCAGTAGTATGTGGGGTCCAGGGGACCTTGGATACTATGGCTACACCTTC. Translating it yields CASSMWGPGDLGYYGYTF.

V is TRBV20-1 and J is TRBJ2-1; no reliable D call. Trimming cost V 5 bases and J 8 bases, with 10 bases left between them. Germline values: CDR1 DFQATT, CDR2 SNEGSKA (reference sequence). The CDR3 sequence is 11 residues long. The CDR3 loop is CSASTVHEQFF. DNA of the CDR3: TGCAGTGCTTCTACCGTCCATGAGCAGTTCTTC.

This clone has a handful of counts. CDR3 protein: CASKRQGGINTIYF. The CDR3 coding sequence is TGTGCCAGCAAACGACAGGGGGGGATAAACACCATATATTTT. This sequence joins TRBV2 and TRBJ1-3, with 9 positions matching TRBD1. V shed 7 bases and J 6 bases; nucleotides not matched to a gene: 7. From germline, CDR1 is SNHLY and CDR2 FYNNEI. The CDR3 totals 14 residues.